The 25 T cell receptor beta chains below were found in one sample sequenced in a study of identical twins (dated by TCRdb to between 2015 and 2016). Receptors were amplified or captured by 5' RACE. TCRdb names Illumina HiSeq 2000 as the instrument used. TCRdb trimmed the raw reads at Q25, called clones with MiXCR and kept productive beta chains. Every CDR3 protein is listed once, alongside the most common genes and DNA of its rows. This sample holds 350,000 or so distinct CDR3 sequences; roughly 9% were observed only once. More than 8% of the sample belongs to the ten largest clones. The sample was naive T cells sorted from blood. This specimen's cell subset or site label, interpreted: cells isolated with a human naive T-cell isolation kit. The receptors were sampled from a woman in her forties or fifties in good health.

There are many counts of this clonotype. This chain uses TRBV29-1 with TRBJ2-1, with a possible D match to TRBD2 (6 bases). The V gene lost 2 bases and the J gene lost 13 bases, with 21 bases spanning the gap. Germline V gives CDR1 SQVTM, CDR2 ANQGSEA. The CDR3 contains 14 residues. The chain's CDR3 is CSVEPFGTSQGQFF. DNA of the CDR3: TGCAGCGTTGAACCCTTTGGGACTTCTCAAGGACAGTTCTTC.

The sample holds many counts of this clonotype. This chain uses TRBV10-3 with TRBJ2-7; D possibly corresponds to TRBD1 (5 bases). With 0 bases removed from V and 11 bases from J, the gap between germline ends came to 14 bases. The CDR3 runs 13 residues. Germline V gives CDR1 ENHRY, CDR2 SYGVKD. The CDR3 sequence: CAISESVQAREYF. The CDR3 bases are TGTGCCATCAGTGAGTCAGTCCAAGCCAGGGAGTACTTC.

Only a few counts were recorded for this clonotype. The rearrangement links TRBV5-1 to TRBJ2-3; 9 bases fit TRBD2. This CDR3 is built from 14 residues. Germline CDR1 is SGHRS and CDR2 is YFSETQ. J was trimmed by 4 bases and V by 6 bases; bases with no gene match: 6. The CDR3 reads CASTSVAGADTQYF. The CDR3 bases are TGCGCCAGCACCTCTGTAGCGGGAGCAGATACGCAGTATTTT.

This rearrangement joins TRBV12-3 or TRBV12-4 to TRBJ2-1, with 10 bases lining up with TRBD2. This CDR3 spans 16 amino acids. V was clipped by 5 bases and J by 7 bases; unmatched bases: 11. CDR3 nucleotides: TGTGCCAGCAGTGGCGGACTAGCGGCGAAGGGGAATGAGCAGTTCTTC. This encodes CASSGGLAAKGNEQFF.

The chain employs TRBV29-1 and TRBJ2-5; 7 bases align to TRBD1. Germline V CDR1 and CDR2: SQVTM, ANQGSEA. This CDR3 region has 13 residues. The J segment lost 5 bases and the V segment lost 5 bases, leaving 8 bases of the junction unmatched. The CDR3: CSVKGGSGETQYF. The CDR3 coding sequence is TGCAGCGTTAAAGGGGGCTCGGGGGAGACCCAGTACTTC.

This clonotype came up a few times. DNA for the CDR3: TGTGCCAGTAGTCCGACAGGCCGCTCCTACGAGCAGTACGTC. Encoded protein: CASSPTGRSYEQYV. The rearrangement joins TRBV19 to TRBJ2-7, with D maybe TRBD1 (6 bases). The CDR3 extends over 14 amino acids. Between the trimmed V and J ends, which lost 5 bases and 0 bases, there was a span of 11 bases. The germline V gene has CDR1 LNHDA and CDR2 SQIVND (reference sequence).

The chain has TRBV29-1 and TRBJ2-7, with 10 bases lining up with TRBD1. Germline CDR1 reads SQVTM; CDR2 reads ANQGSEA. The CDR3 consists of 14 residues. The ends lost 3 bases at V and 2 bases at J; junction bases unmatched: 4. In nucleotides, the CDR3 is TGCAGCGTTGATGAGGGACAGGGGCCCTACGAGCAGTACTTC. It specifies CSVDEGQGPYEQYF.

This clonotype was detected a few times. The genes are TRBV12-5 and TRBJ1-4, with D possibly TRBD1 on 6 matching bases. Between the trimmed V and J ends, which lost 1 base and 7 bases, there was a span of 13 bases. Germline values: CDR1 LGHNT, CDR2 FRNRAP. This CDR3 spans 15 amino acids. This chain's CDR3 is CASGLDTGLGEKLFF. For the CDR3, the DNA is TGTGCTAGTGGTTTGGATACAGGGTTGGGTGAAAAACTGTTTTTT. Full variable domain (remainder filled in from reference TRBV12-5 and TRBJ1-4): DARVTQTPRHKVTEMGQEVTMRCQPILGHNTVFWYRQTMMQGLELLAYFRNRAPLDDSGMPKDRFSAEMPDATLATLKIQPSEPRDSAVYFCASGLDTGLGEKLFFGSGTQLSVL.

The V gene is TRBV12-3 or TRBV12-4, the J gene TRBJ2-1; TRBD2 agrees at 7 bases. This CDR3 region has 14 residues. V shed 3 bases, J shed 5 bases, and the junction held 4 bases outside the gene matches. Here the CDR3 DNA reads TGTGCCAGCAGTTTTAGTCTAGCGGACAATGAGCAGTTCTTC. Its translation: CASSFSLADNEQFF.

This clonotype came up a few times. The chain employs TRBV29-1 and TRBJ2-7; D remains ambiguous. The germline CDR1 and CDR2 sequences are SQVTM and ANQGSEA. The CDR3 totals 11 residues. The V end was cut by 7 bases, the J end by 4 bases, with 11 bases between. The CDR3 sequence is CSAQFGYEQYF. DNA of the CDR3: TGCAGCGCGCAATTCGGTTACGAGCAGTACTTC.

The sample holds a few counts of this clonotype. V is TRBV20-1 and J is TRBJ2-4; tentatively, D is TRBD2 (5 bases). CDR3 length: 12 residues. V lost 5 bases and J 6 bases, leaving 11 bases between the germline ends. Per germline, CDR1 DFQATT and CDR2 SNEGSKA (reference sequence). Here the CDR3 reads CSAGSAVNIQYF. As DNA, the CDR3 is TGCAGTGCTGGTAGCGCGGTAAACATTCAGTACTTC.

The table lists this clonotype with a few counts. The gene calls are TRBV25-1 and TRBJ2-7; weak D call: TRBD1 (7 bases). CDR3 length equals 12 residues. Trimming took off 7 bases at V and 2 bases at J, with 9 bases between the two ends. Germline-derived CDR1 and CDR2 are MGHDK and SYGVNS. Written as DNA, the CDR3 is TGTGCCAGCACAGGGGGGCCCTACGAGCAGTACGTC. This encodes CASTGGPYEQYV.

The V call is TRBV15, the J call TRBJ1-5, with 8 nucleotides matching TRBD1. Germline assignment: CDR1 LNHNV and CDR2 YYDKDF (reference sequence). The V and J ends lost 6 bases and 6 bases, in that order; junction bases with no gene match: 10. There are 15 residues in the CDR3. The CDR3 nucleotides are TGTGCCACCAGTATCGATCGGACAGGGCTTCAGCCCCAGCATTTT. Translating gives CATSIDRTGLQPQHF.

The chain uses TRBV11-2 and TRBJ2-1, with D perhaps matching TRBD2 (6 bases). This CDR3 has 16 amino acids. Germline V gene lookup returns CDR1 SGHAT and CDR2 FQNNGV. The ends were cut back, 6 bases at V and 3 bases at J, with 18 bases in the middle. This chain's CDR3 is CASSQIAGLNYNEQFF. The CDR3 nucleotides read TGTGCCAGCAGTCAGATTGCGGGGCTGAACTACAATGAGCAGTTCTTC.

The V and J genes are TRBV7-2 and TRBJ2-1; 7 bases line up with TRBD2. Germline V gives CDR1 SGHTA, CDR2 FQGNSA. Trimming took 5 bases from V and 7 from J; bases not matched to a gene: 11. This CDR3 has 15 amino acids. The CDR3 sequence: CASSTGGGSVNEQFF. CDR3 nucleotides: TGTGCCAGCAGCACCGGAGGCGGGAGTGTGAATGAGCAGTTCTTC.

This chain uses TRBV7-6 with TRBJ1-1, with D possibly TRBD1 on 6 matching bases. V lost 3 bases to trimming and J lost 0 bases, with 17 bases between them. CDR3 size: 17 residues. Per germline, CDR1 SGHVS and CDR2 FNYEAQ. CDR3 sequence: CASSFRDIRIMNTEAFF. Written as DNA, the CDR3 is TGTGCCAGCAGCTTCCGGGACATCCGGATCATGAACACTGAAGCTTTCTTT.

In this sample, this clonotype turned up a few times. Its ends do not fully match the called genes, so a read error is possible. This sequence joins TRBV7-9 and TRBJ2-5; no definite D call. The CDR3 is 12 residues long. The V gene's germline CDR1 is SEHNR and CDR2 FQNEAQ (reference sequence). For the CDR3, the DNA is TGTGCCAGCAGCTCAGACCAGGAGACCCAGTACTTC. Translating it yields CASSSDQETQYF.

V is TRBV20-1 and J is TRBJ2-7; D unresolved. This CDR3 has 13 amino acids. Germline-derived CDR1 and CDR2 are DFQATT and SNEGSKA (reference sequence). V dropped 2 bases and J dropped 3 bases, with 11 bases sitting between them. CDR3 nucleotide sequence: TGCAGTGCTAGACCCGACGGAGACTACGAGCAGTACTTC. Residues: CSARPDGDYEQYF.

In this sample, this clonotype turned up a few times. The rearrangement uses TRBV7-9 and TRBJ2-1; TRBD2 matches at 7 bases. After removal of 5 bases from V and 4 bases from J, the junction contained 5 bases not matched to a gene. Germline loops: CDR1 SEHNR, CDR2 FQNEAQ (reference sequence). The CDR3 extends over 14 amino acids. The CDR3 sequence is CASSPRGRYNEQFF. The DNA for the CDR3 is TGTGCCAGCAGCCCGCGGGGGAGGTACAATGAGCAGTTCTTC.

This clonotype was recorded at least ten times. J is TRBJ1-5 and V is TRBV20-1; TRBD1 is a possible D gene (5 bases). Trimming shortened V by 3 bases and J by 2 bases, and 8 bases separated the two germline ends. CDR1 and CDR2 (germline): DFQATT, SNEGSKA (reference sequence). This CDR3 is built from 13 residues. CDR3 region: CSARGPRNQPQHF. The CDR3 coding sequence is TGCAGTGCTAGGGGACCGCGCAATCAGCCCCAGCATTTT.

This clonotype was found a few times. The CDR3 protein is CASRPGGAITEAFF. The CDR3, as DNA: TGCGCCAGCAGACCGGGGGGCGCGATAACTGAAGCTTTCTTT. The genes are TRBV5-1 and TRBJ1-1; TRBD1 is a possible D gene (6 bases). V lost 5 bases to trimming and J lost 5 bases, with 16 bases between them. Looked up from germline, CDR1 is SGHRS and CDR2 is YFSETQ. The CDR3 totals 14 residues.

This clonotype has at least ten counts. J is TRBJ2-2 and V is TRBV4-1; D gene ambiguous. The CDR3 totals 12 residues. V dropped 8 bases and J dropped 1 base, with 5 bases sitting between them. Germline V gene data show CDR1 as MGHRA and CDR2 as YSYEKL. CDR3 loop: CASAGNTGELFF. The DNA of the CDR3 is TGCGCCAGCGCAGGGAACACCGGGGAGCTGTTTTTT.

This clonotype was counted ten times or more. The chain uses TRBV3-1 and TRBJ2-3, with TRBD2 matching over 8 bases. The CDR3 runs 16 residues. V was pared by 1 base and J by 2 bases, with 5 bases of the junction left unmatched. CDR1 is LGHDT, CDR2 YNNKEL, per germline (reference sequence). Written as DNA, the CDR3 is TGTGCCAGCAGCCAAGGAACTAGCGGAATCACAGATACGCAGTATTTT. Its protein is CASSQGTSGITDTQYF.

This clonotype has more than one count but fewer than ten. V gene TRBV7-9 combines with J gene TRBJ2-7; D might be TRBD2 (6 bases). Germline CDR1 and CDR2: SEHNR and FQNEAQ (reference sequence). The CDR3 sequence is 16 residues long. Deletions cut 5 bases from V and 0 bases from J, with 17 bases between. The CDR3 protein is CASSPSAGRSSYEQYF. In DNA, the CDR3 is TGTGCCAGCAGCCCTTCGGCGGGGCGGTCCTCCTACGAGCAGTACTTC.

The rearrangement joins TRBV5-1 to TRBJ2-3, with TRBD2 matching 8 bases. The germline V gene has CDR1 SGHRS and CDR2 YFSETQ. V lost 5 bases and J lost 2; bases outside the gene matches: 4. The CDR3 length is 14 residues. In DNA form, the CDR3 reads TGCGCCAGCAGGCGACTAGCGAACACAGATACGCAGTATTTT. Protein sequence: CASRRLANTDTQYF. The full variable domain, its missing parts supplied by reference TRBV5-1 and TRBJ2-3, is KAGVTQTPRYLIKTRGQQVTLSCSPISGHRSVSWYQQTPGQGLQFLFEYFSETQRNKGNFPGRFSGRQFSNSRSEMNVSTLELGDSALYLCASRRLANTDTQYFGPGTRLTVL.